This T cell receptor (beta chain) is drawn from a study of cytomegalovirus exposure and HLA in healthy donors. On the study more broadly: Of around 400 genotyped donors, around 80% grouped in the Caucasian-associated ancestry cluster.

The junction had 2 bases not matched to a gene; V was cut back by 4 bases and J by 0 bases. Looked up from germline, CDR1 is ENHRY and CDR2 is SYGVKD. This CDR3 has 14 residues. Only a few counts were recorded for this clone. PCR used 60 Vbeta primers and 13 Jbeta primers. Profiled with immunoSEQ multiplex PCR; TCRdb holds only in-frame clones, not every one. The sample contains about 110,000 clones, around 77% of which appear only once. The V and J genes are TRBV10-3 and TRBJ1-1; TRBD1 agrees at 7 bases. This clonotype was sampled from a man in his late teens or twenties in good health and CMV-seronegative. Material for sequencing was PBMCs. As DNA, the CDR3 is TGTGCCATCAGTGTGGGACAGATGAACACTGAAGCTTTCTTT. This sequence encodes CAISVGQMNTEAFF.